This T cell receptor beta chain was sequenced for a study of early T cells in non-severe SARS-CoV-2 infection. Background on the study: The study sequenced bulk RNA from unsorted whole blood, with chains unpaired. Notes on the study in general: In VDJdb matching, anti-spike CD8 responses were favored while private and CD4 specificities went missing.

V was trimmed by 5 bases and J by 2 bases, leaving 9 bases between them. CDR1 MNHEY and CDR2 SVGEGT come from the germline V gene. The CDR3 is 14 residues long. Unique molecular identifiers were added to individual cDNA molecules. Via MiXCR, TCRdb re-called the 5' RACE reads, giving one row per CDR3 protein. The sample shows around 66,000 distinct CDR3 sequences, 5.5% to 7% of them seen only once. As to this clonotype: Antigen specificity is unknown.

The sample here was whole blood, taken at baseline. This receptor was identified in an adult who was a healthcare worker with PCR-confirmed SARS-CoV-2 infection or an uninfected control (not recorded which). J is TRBJ2-2 and V is TRBV6-2 or TRBV6-3; D is uncertain. The CDR3 region is CASSMAANTGELFF. DNA for the CDR3: TGTGCCAGCAGTATGGCCGCTAACACCGGGGAGCTGTTTTTT.